This entry lists 21 T cell receptor beta chains sequenced from one sample in a study of esophageal squamous cell carcinoma under preoperative chemotherapy (dated by TCRdb to 2016 to 2018). The protocol used for the library was PCR. The sequencing machine was a HiSeq X Ten. Using fastp trimming at Q25 and MiXCR clonotype assembly, TCRdb reanalyzed the public sequencing data and kept in-frame beta chains. All rows with the same CDR3 protein become a single entry with the most common DNA and genes. Within this sample are some 16,000 distinct CDR3 sequences, with over 55% of them counted one time only. The ten largest clones take up 45% to 55% of the sample. What the time point label conveys for this sample: before preoperative PTX-NDP chemotherapy. This sample was gathered from a patient given preoperative chemotherapy. The source of these receptors is a human donor with esophageal squamous cell carcinoma. The donor label of this sample is uncertain.

To note about this clonotype: At one boundary the junction diverges from the germline segment, which might be a read error. The chain links TRBV6-1 to TRBJ2-6, with D possibly being TRBD1 (6 bases). Germline V gene lookup returns CDR1 MNHNS and CDR2 SASEGT. The CDR3 has 15 residues. The CDR3 loop reads CASSEDSSGANVQSF. CDR3 nucleotide sequence: TGTGCCAGCAGTGAGGACAGCTCTGGGGCCAACGTCCAGTCCTTC.

The chain has TRBV12-3 or TRBV12-4 and TRBJ2-5; 7 positions match TRBD2. V lost 6 bases and J lost 11; bases outside the gene matches: 18. This CDR3 comprises 15 residues. The CDR3 loop reads CASSSLTSVYNEQYF. The CDR3 DNA sequence: TGTGCCAGCAGCTCATTAACTAGCGTCTACAATGAGCAGTACTTC.

The chain employs TRBV10-3 and TRBJ2-5, with TRBD2 matching 8 bases. The CDR3 totals 15 residues. V trimming: 0 bases; J trimming: 4 bases; junction bases outside the gene matches: 4. Germline V gene lookup returns CDR1 ENHRY and CDR2 SYGVKD. This CDR3 reads CAISESKAGGETQYF. CDR3 DNA: TGTGCCATCAGTGAGTCTAAGGCGGGAGGAGAGACCCAGTACTTC.

The CDR3 DNA sequence: TGTGCCAGCAGCCCCCTGACAGCTAATTCACCCCTCCACTTT. This sequence encodes CASSPLTANSPLHF. The chain uses TRBV7-2 and TRBJ1-6, with D possibly TRBD1 on 5 matching bases. The CDR3 loop spans 14 amino acids. V shed 5 bases and J shed 6 bases, with 11 bases lying between them. Germline V lookup: CDR1 SGHTA, CDR2 FQGNSA.

The chain uses TRBV10-3 and TRBJ2-4, with 7 bases matching TRBD1. The last part of the DNA fits TRBJ2-7 better; the J call may be wrong. Germline CDR1 ENHRY, CDR2 SYGVKD. This CDR3 has 14 residues. The DNA of the CDR3 is TGTGCCGCCACCAGGGACAGCGACTTCTACGAGCAGTACTTC. Encoded protein: CAATRDSDFYEQYF.

The J gene is TRBJ2-1, the V gene TRBV6-1, with D maybe TRBD1 (6 bases). This CDR3 is 13 amino acids long. Trimming removed 7 bases at V and 4 bases at J, with 11 bases between. CDR1 is MNHNS, CDR2 SASEGT, per germline. The DNA of the CDR3 is TGTGCCAGCAACAGGGATCGGTACAATGAGCAGTTCTTC. Its translation: CASNRDRYNEQFF.

This chain connects TRBV27 to TRBJ2-4; no definite D call. The CDR3 length is 15 residues. Trimming removed 5 bases at V and 0 bases at J, with 11 bases between. Germline V gene sequence: CDR1 MNHEY, CDR2 SMNVEV (reference sequence). Here the CDR3 DNA reads TGTGCCAGCAGTACATATCCCCTAGCCAAAAACATTCAGTACTTC. It encodes CASSTYPLAKNIQYF.

This clonotype turned up a few times. A read error may account for a junction end that differs from germline. The chain is built from TRBV6-1 and TRBJ2-3, with D possibly being TRBD2 (7 bases). The germline gives CDR1 MNHNS, CDR2 SASEGT. The length of the CDR3 is 13 residues. The CDR3 bases are TGTGCCAGGGGGGCGGGAGACAAAGATACTCAGTATTTC. Amino acids: CARGAGDKDTQYF.

On this clonotype itself: One end of the junction varies from germline; a read error may be responsible. The J gene is TRBJ2-3, the V gene TRBV7-2, with a weak D call TRBD2 (5 bases). The CDR3 runs 14 residues. CDR1 and CDR2 from the germline V gene are SGHTA and FQGNSA. The CDR3 DNA sequence: TGTGCGAGCAGCGGAGCCAGTGACGAAGATACCCAGTATTTC. Protein product: CASSGASDEDTQYF.

Note on this clonotype: At one end, the junction sequence differs from germline, possibly due to a read error. The chain is built from TRBV6-1 and TRBJ2-1, with 7 bases matching TRBD1. The CDR3 has 14 residues. In germline, CDR1 is MNHNS, CDR2 SASEGT. CDR3 DNA: TGTGCCGGCGGCCCTGGCGTGGGGACAGATGAGCAGTACTTT. Translated: CAGGPGVGTDEQYF.

This clonotype occurred many times. V usage is TRBV6-1 and J usage is TRBJ2-7, with a weak D call TRBD2 (5 bases). The ends were cut back, 8 bases at V and 5 bases at J, with 19 bases in the middle. Germline V gives CDR1 MNHNS, CDR2 SASEGT. This CDR3 contains 14 residues. The CDR3 region is CASEVLLRVHEQYF. Written as DNA, the CDR3 is TGTGCCAGCGAGGTCCTGCTGAGGGTCCACGAGCAGTACTTC.

In its sample, this clonotype was seen many times. Its ends do not fully match the called genes, so a read error is possible. The chain is built from TRBV6-5 and TRBJ2-5; D remains unclear. The CDR3 contains 17 residues. Germline-derived CDR1 and CDR2 are MNHEY and SVGAGI. The CDR3 reads CASSDSSRVGLYNEQYF. CDR3 coding DNA: TGTGCCAGCAGTGACTCCTCCAGAGTTGGGCTCTACAATGAGCAGTACTTC.

This sequence joins TRBV7-2 and TRBJ2-3; 9 positions match TRBD1. The J call may be wrong; the DNA end is better matched by TRBJ2-7. Looked up from germline, CDR1 is SGHTA and CDR2 is FQGNSA. This CDR3 is 15 amino acids long. CDR3 sequence (DNA): TGTGCCAGCAGCTTGGGGACAGGGCACAAAAATACGCAGTACTTC. Amino acids: CASSLGTGHKNTQYF.

The chain has TRBV27 and TRBJ2-3; no clear D. CDR3 size: 13 residues. V was pared by 0 bases and J by 0 bases, with 1 base between. The germline CDR1 and CDR2 sequences are MNHEY and SMNVEV (reference sequence). CDR3 bases: TGTGCCAGCAGTTTATCTAGCACAGATACGCAGTATTTT. Its translation is CASSLSSTDTQYF.

Worth noting for this clonotype: One end of the junction varies from germline; a read error may be responsible. The V and J genes are TRBV6-1 and TRBJ2-1; the D gene is possibly TRBD2 (7 bases). In germline, CDR1 is MNHNS, CDR2 SASEGT. This CDR3 region has 16 residues. CDR3 nucleotide sequence: TGTTCCAGTAGGGGGGGGGGGGGACGTGACCCAGATACCCAGTATTTC. Its translation: CSSRGGGGRDPDTQYF.

This clonotype was observed a few times. V and J are TRBV6-1 and TRBJ2-3; no definite D call. The DNA end favors TRBJ2-1, so the J call may be wrong. The CDR3 has 12 residues. CDR1 is MNHNS and CDR2 is SASEGT in the germline V gene. The CDR3 loop is CASNPPHSEQFF. CDR3 DNA sequence: TGTGCCAGCAACCCCCCACACAGTGAGCAGTTCTTC.

The count of this clonotype is one. The rearrangement links TRBV7-2 to TRBJ2-7; D may match TRBD1 or TRBD2 (5 bases each). The CDR3 runs 13 residues. The V and J ends lost 6 bases and 3 bases respectively, with 12 bases between them. CDR1 SGHTA and CDR2 FQGNSA come from the germline V gene. CDR3 sequence: CASSRDGHYEQYF. The CDR3 region has the DNA TGTGCCAGCAGTCGGGACGGTCACTACGAGCAGTACTTC.

CDR3 sequence reads: CASSERVGQGSSYEQYF. The CDR3 DNA reads as TGTGCCAGCAGTGAACGGGTAGGGCAGGGGAGCTCCTACGAGCAGTACTTC. The chain carries TRBV6-1 and TRBJ2-1; D perhaps matches TRBD1 (6 bases). The tail of the sequence fits TRBJ2-7 better, so the J call may be wrong. CDR1 is MNHNS, CDR2 SASEGT, per germline. The CDR3 contains 17 residues.

The rearrangement links TRBV5-4 to TRBJ2-5; 12 bases agree with TRBD2. The tail of the sequence fits TRBJ2-7 better, so the J call may be wrong. The CDR3 is 16 residues long. Germline CDR1 is SGHNT and CDR2 is YYREEE (reference sequence). This chain's CDR3 is CASSFTSGGYSYEQYF. Here the CDR3 DNA reads TGTGCCAGCAGCTTTACTAGCGGGGGGTACTCCTACGAGCAGTACTTC.

This clonotype was recorded many times. The chain carries TRBV6-1 and TRBJ2-5; no firm D call. Germline-derived CDR1 and CDR2 are MNHNS and SASEGT. V lost 6 bases to trimming and J lost 2 bases, with 10 bases between them. This CDR3 has 13 residues. This CDR3 reads CASSASLQETQYF. CDR3 in DNA: TGTGCCAGCAGCGCCTCCCTTCAAGAGACCCAGTACTTC.

This clonotype counts as medium-sized. The rearrangement joins TRBV7-2 to TRBJ2-1; maybe TRBD2 (5 bases). The CDR3 runs 14 residues. Germline assignment: CDR1 SGHTA and CDR2 FQGNSA. Trimming removed 0 bases from V and 9 bases from J, with 12 bases in between. CDR3 region: CASSLARLAGEQFF. The CDR3 DNA reads TGTGCCAGCAGCTTAGCGAGGCTGGCGGGTGAGCAGTTCTTC.